The T cell receptor (beta chain) under discussion was sequenced for a study of cytomegalovirus exposure and HLA in healthy donors. Overall study context: Membership in the Caucasian-associated ancestry cluster was found for 75% to 85% of a few hundred genotyped donors.

The PCR made use of 60 Vbeta and 13 Jbeta primers. Per the study methods: Later, an analysis found about 80 million unique TCR beta chains, and approximately 10 million of these were shared. Here immunoSEQ multiplex PCR was the method, and the copy in TCRdb shows in-frame clones only, minus some. Clonal size and the V and J genes are those of that table, whereas D and trimming came from the DNA. Here the sample spans about 260,000 clones, almost 85% being singletons. The sequencing input was PBMCs. The sequence derives from a middle-aged woman in good health and CMV-seropositive.

DNA of the CDR3: TGTGCCAGCAGCTTAGATCTAGCGGGCAACGGAAACACCATATATTTT. This codes for CASSLDLAGNGNTIYF. The chain has TRBV11-2 and TRBJ1-3; D is unclear. The CDR3 is 16 amino acids. V lost 0 bases, J lost 4 bases, and 13 bases lay in between. CDR1 is SGHAT and CDR2 is FQNNGV in the germline V gene.